The clone carrying this T cell receptor (beta chain) was picked up one time. Source study methods: For nucleated cells, counts were estimated from reference gene primer amplification. TCRdb's table, derived via immunoSEQ multiplex PCR, lists solely in-frame clones and lacks some. V and J calls and clone size are copied from that table; D and trimming were computed from the DNA. The data contain 60,000 to 75,000 clones, 82% of them singletons. The data were taken from a study of blood T cell repertoires in COVID-19. At the level of the study: Spain, Italy and the United States supplied samples that represented acute and convalescent COVID-19. T cells, B-cell-depleted T cells, or PBMCs supplied cDNA or gDNA.

Sequences were obtained from peripheral blood. The receptor's source is a human donor in a cohort sampled during active COVID-19.

The CDR3 coding sequence is TGCGCCAGCAGCTTGGCGGGGTATGAGCAGTTCTTC. This encodes CASSLAGYEQFF. The chain has TRBV5-1 and TRBJ2-1; a weak D match, TRBD2 (5 bases). V lost 0 bases and J 8 bases, leaving 6 bases between the germline ends. The CDR3 extends over 12 amino acids. CDR1 and CDR2 from the germline V gene are SGHRS and YFSETQ.